A selection of T cell receptor beta chains follows, all from one sample in a study of shared clonotypes between healthy human individuals. The data were produced by immunoSEQ multiplex PCR, yet TCRdb's version contains in-frame clones alone and is incomplete. The repertoire holds roughly 2.2 million clones, 85% to 95% seen once, with 0.39% in the top ten. The sample comprised naive CD4+ T cells from PBMCs. These receptors were obtained from a man aged 18 to 30 in good health. Some clones in this sample may be carry-over from other donors' samples. CDR3s include the opening cysteine and the closing phenylalanine or tryptophan. Fields, in order: V gene, J gene, D gene, clone size, CDR3 DNA, CDR3 protein. The D gene is left open where the match is weak. Clone size is not always given. Where it is, it says once, few, many or a class for expanded clones.

>TRBV2|TRBJ2-1|.|.
TGTGCCAGCAGGGCGCGGGACAGTTCGGGTGAGCAGTTCTTC
CASRARDSSGEQFF
>TRBV25-1|TRBJ1-1|.|few
TGTGCCAGCAGCAACGCGGGTTTTAGGGCTTTCTTT
CASSNAGFRAFF
>TRBV11-2|TRBJ1-6|TRBD1|once
TGTGCCAGCAGTTGGGGACAGATTAATTCACCCCTCCACTTT
CASSWGQINSPLHF
>TRBV6-1|TRBJ1-5|TRBD1|.
TGTGCCAGCAGTGCATGGGGACAGGGGGATCAGCCCCAGCATTTT
CASSAWGQGDQPQHF
>TRBV5-1|TRBJ1-5|.|few
TGCGCCAGCAGCTTGGATTATAGCAATCAGCCCCAGCATTTT
CASSLDYSNQPQHF
>TRBV5-1|TRBJ1-1|.|.
TGCGCCAGCAGCTTGGCAAAGACGGGGAACACTGAAGCTTTCTTT
CASSLAKTGNTEAFF
>TRBV5-1|TRBJ2-3|TRBD1|.
TGCGCCAGCAGCCCCCGGACAGGGCCCACTTCCCGGTCTACAGATACGCAGTATTTT
CASSPRTGPTSRSTDTQYF
>TRBV19|TRBJ1-4|.|.
TGTGCCAGTAGTACACACAGGGCTACTAACGAAAAACTGTTTTTT
CASSTHRATNEKLFF
>TRBV15|TRBJ1-2|.|.
TGTGCCACCAGCAGAGTGGGGTCCTATGGCTACACCTTC
CATSRVGSYGYTF
>TRBV28|TRBJ2-7|TRBD1|few
TGTGCCAGCAGTTTATCGTGGGACAGGCCCACCAACGAGCAGTACTTC
CASSLSWDRPTNEQYF
>TRBV28|TRBJ2-7|TRBD2|.
TGTGCCAGCAGTCCGCCCGGGACTAGATCCTACGAGCAGTACTTC
CASSPPGTRSYEQYF
>TRBV20-1|TRBJ2-7|.|few
TGCAGTGCTAGGGGCGGCTACGAGCAGTACTTC
CSARGGYEQYF
>TRBV7-2|TRBJ1-2|.|.
TGTGCCAGCAGCTTAGGTGGGCAGGGACAATATGGCTACACCTTC
CASSLGGQGQYGYTF
>TRBV9|TRBJ2-7|.|.
TGTGCCAGCAGCGCCTCTCTAGGGGCCTACGAGCAGTACTTC
CASSASLGAYEQYF